Below, 13 T cell receptor beta chains from the same sample are listed, as sequenced in a study of immune heterogeneity within non-small cell lung tumors. TCR beta CDR3 was amplified by multiplex PCR using 32 V and 13 J primers. One entry per CDR3 protein results from TCRdb running MiXCR on the multiplex PCR reads. The profile shows 4,200 or so distinct CDR3 sequences, around 20% of them singletons. The authors used roughly 600 ng of bulk tumor genomic DNA per sample as template. Taken during surgery, several biopsies per primary tumor were spaced as far apart as possible within the tumor mass. Samples came from untreated patients having curative surgery for newly diagnosed non-small cell lung cancer. Input material: lung tumor tissue. All receptors come from a man in his sixties with non-small cell lung cancer.

The chain has TRBV6-1 and TRBJ1-2; D is unclear. CDR3 length: 13 residues. Trimming left V 4 bases short and J 0 bases short, with 6 bases between. Germline-derived CDR1 and CDR2 are MNHNS and SASEGT. CDR3 coding DNA: TGTGCCAGCAGTGGGACCGCTAACTATGGCTACACCTTC. Translating it yields CASSGTANYGYTF.

The table lists this clonotype with a few counts. CDR3 region: CASTDHNSYEQYF. In DNA form, the CDR3 reads TGTGCCTCCACGGACCATAACTCCTACGAGCAGTACTTC. This chain joins TRBV5-4 and TRBJ2-7; the D is unclear. Germline CDR1 is SGHNT and CDR2 is YYREEE (reference sequence). V was clipped by 10 bases and J by 0 bases, with 14 bases between them. The CDR3 sequence is 13 residues long.

The V call is TRBV24-1, the J call TRBJ2-3, with 9 bases that match TRBD2. CDR3 length: 16 residues. Trimming cost V 5 bases and J 4 bases; bases outside gene matches: 9. Germline V gene data show CDR1 as KGHDR and CDR2 as SFDVKD. The CDR3 coding sequence is TGTGCCACCAGTGCGCACCCAGCGGGAGGTCCAGATACGCAGTATTTT. Protein sequence: CATSAHPAGGPDTQYF.

This clonotype was counted between two and nine times. The chain combines TRBV4-2 with TRBJ2-1, with D uncertain. Trimming removed 2 bases from V and 0 bases from J, with 14 bases in between. Per the germline V gene, CDR1 is LGHNA and CDR2 is YNFKEQ. The CDR3 contains 17 residues. Written as DNA, the CDR3 is TGTGCCAGCAGCCAATCATCAGCTACAAGCTCCTACAATGAGCAGTTCTTC. It translates to CASSQSSATSSYNEQFF.

By share, this clonotype ranks as medium-sized. The chain is built from TRBV3-1 and TRBJ2-5; 7 nucleotides agree with TRBD1. This CDR3 has 14 residues. Germline loops: CDR1 LGHDT, CDR2 YNNKEL (reference sequence). The J segment lost 4 bases and the V segment lost 0 bases, leaving 2 bases of the junction unmatched. Here the CDR3 DNA reads TGTGCCAGCAGCCAAGATCACAGGGGAGAGACCCAGTACTTC. Its translation is CASSQDHRGETQYF.

In regard to this clonotype: One end of the junction does not line up with germline, which may come from a read error. The chain links TRBV30 to TRBJ2-6; D gene ambiguous. CDR3 length: 14 residues. Looked up from germline, CDR1 is GTSNPN and CDR2 is SVGIG (reference sequence). In DNA, the CDR3 is TGTGCCCGGAGATTTGGGTGGGGGGCCAACGTCCTGACTTTC. It encodes CARRFGWGANVLTF.

This clonotype has more than one count but fewer than ten. The chain couples TRBV2 to TRBJ1-5; D unclear. Germline CDR1 is SNHLY and CDR2 is FYNNEI. This CDR3 comprises 14 residues. V was pared by 6 bases and J by 7 bases, with 16 bases between. CDR3 in DNA: TGTGCCAGCAGGGGAGAACCTCGGGGACAGCCCCAGCATTTT. This codes for CASRGEPRGQPQHF. Filled out from reference TRBV2 and TRBJ1-5, the complete variable domain reads EPEVTQTPSHQVTQMGQEVILRCVPISNHLYFYWYRQILGQKVEFLVSFYNNEISEKSEIFDDQFSVERPDGSNFTLKIRSTKLEDSAMYFCASRGEPRGQPQHFGDGTRLSIL.

This clonotype was counted only a few times. This chain links TRBV6-4 with TRBJ2-3, with a possible D match to TRBD2 (5 bases). Trimming cost V 3 bases and J 8 bases, with 21 bases left between them. The germline V gene has CDR1 MRHNA and CDR2 SNTAGT. This CDR3 has 16 residues. Here the CDR3 reads CASSEAGHSFSGTQYF. In nucleotides, the CDR3 is TGTGCCAGCAGTGAGGCGGGCCACTCCTTCTCGGGTACGCAGTATTTT.

The table lists this clonotype with a few counts. The rearrangement uses TRBV12-3 or TRBV12-4 and TRBJ2-1; 14 bases are a match to TRBD2. The CDR3 covers 16 residues. Trimming at V came to 4 bases and at J to 9 bases, leaving 8 bases not matched to a gene. Written as DNA, the CDR3 is TGTGCCAGCAGTTCCCCGGGACTAGCGGGAGTTCTTGAGCAGTTCTTC. Translation gives CASSSPGLAGVLEQFF.

The chain uses TRBV7-3 and TRBJ1-1; D is undetermined. Germline lookup yields CDR1 SGHTA and CDR2 FQGTGA. The CDR3 runs to 15 residues. Trimming took 5 bases from V and 0 from J, leaving 13 bases between them. CDR3 nucleotide sequence: TGTGCCAGCAGCCCCCTGGTAGGGATGAACACTGAAGCTTTCTTT. Translated: CASSPLVGMNTEAFF.

J is TRBJ1-1 and V is TRBV13, with no clear D. The V gene lost 5 bases and the J gene lost 8 bases, with 9 bases spanning the gap. The CDR3 is 11 residues long. Looked up from germline, CDR1 is PRHDT and CDR2 is FYEKMQ (reference sequence). Here the CDR3 reads CASSLRGEAFF. The CDR3 nucleotides read TGTGCCAGCAGCCTCCGGGGAGAAGCTTTCTTT.

The sample holds a few counts of this clonotype. This sequence joins TRBV4-1 and TRBJ1-2, with D unresolved. The CDR3 runs to 13 residues. V was trimmed by 0 bases and J by 4 bases, leaving 6 bases between them. Germline V gene sequence: CDR1 MGHRA, CDR2 YSYEKL. CDR3 amino acids: CASSQESSYGYTF. CDR3 nucleotides: TGCGCCAGCAGCCAAGAGTCTAGCTATGGCTACACCTTC.

V and J are TRBV19 and TRBJ2-1; D is possibly TRBD1 (5 bases). CDR1 LNHDA and CDR2 SQIVND come from the germline V gene (reference sequence). This CDR3 region has 17 residues. Between the trimmed V and J ends, which lost 5 bases and 0 bases, there was a span of 17 bases. The CDR3 region is CASSPGQRSSSYNEQFF. The CDR3 bases are TGTGCCAGTAGTCCAGGGCAGCGTTCAAGCTCCTACAATGAGCAGTTCTTC.